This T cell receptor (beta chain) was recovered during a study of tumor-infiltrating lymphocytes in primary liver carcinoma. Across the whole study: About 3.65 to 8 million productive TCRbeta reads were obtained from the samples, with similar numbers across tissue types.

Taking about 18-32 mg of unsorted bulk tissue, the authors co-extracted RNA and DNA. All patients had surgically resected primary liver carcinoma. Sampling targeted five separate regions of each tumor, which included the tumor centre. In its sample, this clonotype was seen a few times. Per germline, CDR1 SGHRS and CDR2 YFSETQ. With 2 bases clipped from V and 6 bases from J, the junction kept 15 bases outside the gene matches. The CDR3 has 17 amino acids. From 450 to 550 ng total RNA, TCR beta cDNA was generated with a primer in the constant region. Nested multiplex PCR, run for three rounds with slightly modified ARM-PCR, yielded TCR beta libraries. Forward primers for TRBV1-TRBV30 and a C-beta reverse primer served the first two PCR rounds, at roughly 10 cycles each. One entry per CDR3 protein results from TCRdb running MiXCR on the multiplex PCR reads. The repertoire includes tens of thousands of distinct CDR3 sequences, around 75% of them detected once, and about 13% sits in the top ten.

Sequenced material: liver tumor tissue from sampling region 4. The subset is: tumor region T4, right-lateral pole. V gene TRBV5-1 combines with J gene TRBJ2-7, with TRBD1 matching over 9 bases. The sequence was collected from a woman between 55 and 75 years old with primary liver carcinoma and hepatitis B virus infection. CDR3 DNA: TGCGCCAGCAGCTTAGGGATTGGGACAGGGATATTCCCCGAGCAGTACTTC. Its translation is CASSLGIGTGIFPEQYF.